This T cell receptor (beta chain) appears in the sequencing data of a study of T cells in localized non-small cell lung cancer. Libraries were prepared by immunoSEQ multiplex PCR; TCRdb keeps only in-frame clonotypes and omits some of them. The sample has about 36,000 clones, roughly 87% seen once. The sample was peripheral blood, taken before any cancer treatment. This clonotype was sampled from a woman aged 40-70 years with stage I lung adenocarcinoma.

The CDR3 DNA sequence: TGTGCCAGCAGATCGGACAAGGGTCACAATGAGCAGTTCTTC. Protein sequence: CASRSDKGHNEQFF. This chain links TRBV6-1 with TRBJ2-1; tentatively, D is TRBD1 (5 bases). Germline values: CDR1 MNHNS, CDR2 SASEGT. CDR3 length: 14 amino acids. Trimming stripped 6 bases from V and 5 bases from J, with 14 bases between.